This TCR beta chain was captured in a study of T cell repertoires in cytomegalovirus infection. General study results and limits: HLA-C-restricted CMV-specific TCR beta clonotypes prevailed in the ex vivo response.

TCRdb reprocessed the reads via MiXCR and lists one record per CDR3 protein. The repertoire has hundreds of thousands of distinct CDR3 sequences, more than 30% of them found once; the top ten carry roughly 15%. CDR1 and CDR2 from the germline V gene are SGHTA and FQGNSA. The V gene lost 1 base and the J gene lost 8 bases, with 14 bases spanning the gap. The CDR3 has 15 residues. Notes on this clonotype: What it recognizes is unknown.

The sequenced sample was cultured PBMCs, obtained from culture after CMV antigen stimulation. This sequence was found in a human donor in good health (CMV status not recorded). Some clones in this sample may be carry-over from other donors' samples. The chain has TRBV7-2 and TRBJ1-4; D not certain. The DNA for the CDR3 is TGTGCCAGCAGCTTAGTTGGGCAGTTTGGGGAAAAACTGTTTTTT. Its translation: CASSLVGQFGEKLFF. The variable domain in full, completed from reference TRBV7-2 and TRBJ1-4, reads GAGVSQSPSNKVTEKGKDVELRCDPISGHTALYWYRQSLGQGLEFLIYFQGNSAPDKSGLPSDRFSAERTGGSVSTLTIQRTQQEDSAVYLCASSLVGQFGEKLFFGSGTQLSVL.